One sample yielded the 26 T cell receptor beta chains listed below, sequenced in a study of T cell changes during pregnancy in multiple sclerosis. Clones were sequenced by immunoSEQ multiplex PCR, and TCRdb holds only the in-frame ones, with some missing. The sample gives about 77,000 clones, around 91% of which show up once; approximately 2% is in the top ten. This sample comprised peripheral blood, obtained before pregnancy. Source of these receptors: a female donor with multiple sclerosis, enrolled in a pregnancy study.

The chain is built from TRBV7-3 and TRBJ2-3, with 11 bases that match TRBD2. The CDR3 covers 15 residues. J gave up 4 bases and V 4 bases, and 4 bases lay outside the gene matches. Germline V gene sequence: CDR1 SGHTA, CDR2 FQGTGA. CDR3 in amino acids: CASSSDSGGADTQYF. Here the CDR3 DNA reads TGTGCCAGCAGCTCAGATAGCGGGGGGGCAGATACGCAGTATTTT.

The chain combines TRBV28 with TRBJ1-5; D might be TRBD1 (5 bases). Trimming cost V 8 bases and J 4 bases, with 15 bases left between them. Germline values: CDR1 MDHEN, CDR2 SYDVKM. CDR3 length: 14 amino acids. DNA for the CDR3: TGTGCCAGCGTCCAGGGTGGGGGGAATCAGCCCCAGCATTTT. Amino acid sequence: CASVQGGGNQPQHF.

The CDR3 loop reads CASSMQGPGPYEQYF. The CDR3 DNA is TGTGCCAGCAGCATGCAGGGGCCGGGACCTTACGAGCAGTACTTC. The chain combines TRBV7-2 with TRBJ2-7, with TRBD1 as a possible D gene (6 bases). V was shortened by 5 bases and J by 4 bases, with 18 bases between the two germline ends. Germline loops: CDR1 SGHTA, CDR2 FQGNSA. The CDR3 loop spans 15 amino acids.

This clone was detected only once. This chain uses TRBV7-2 with TRBJ2-7; possibly TRBD1 for D (6 bases). V gave up 1 base and J gave up 3 bases, with 13 bases separating them. Germline values: CDR1 SGHTA, CDR2 FQGNSA. The CDR3 sequence is 15 residues long. CDR3 residues: CASSLGWGQDYEQYF. The CDR3 coding sequence is TGTGCCAGCAGCTTAGGGTGGGGGCAGGACTACGAGCAGTACTTC.

The chain couples TRBV5-1 to TRBJ1-2, with 12 bases aligning to TRBD1. The junction had 5 bases not matched to a gene; V was cut back by 3 bases and J by 2 bases. Germline CDR1 reads SGHRS; CDR2 reads YFSETQ. The CDR3 has 16 residues. This CDR3 reads CASSSGQGAPNYGYTF. CDR3 DNA: TGCGCCAGCAGCTCGGGACAGGGGGCTCCCAACTATGGCTACACCTTC.

The chain carries TRBV7-2 and TRBJ1-6; D is uncertain. V was cut by 1 base and J by 7 bases, with 5 bases left in between. Per germline, CDR1 SGHTA and CDR2 FQGNSA. There are 13 residues in the CDR3. CDR3 loop: CASSLDLNSPLHF. CDR3 nucleotides: TGTGCCAGCAGCTTAGATTTAAATTCACCCCTCCACTTT.

This chain links TRBV5-1 with TRBJ2-6; 7 bases line up with TRBD1. Per germline, CDR1 SGHRS and CDR2 YFSETQ. Trimming cost V 3 bases and J 0 bases; bases outside gene matches: 12. The CDR3 spans 19 residues. The chain's CDR3 is CASSSLGTVSSSGANVLTF. The CDR3 DNA sequence: TGCGCCAGCAGCTCCCTGGGGACAGTTAGTTCCTCTGGGGCCAACGTCCTGACTTTC.

The chain has TRBV5-6 and TRBJ1-5, with 7 bases identical to TRBD1. This CDR3 is built from 14 residues. Germline lookup yields CDR1 SGHDT and CDR2 YYEEEE. Trimming removed 4 bases from V and 6 bases from J; junction bases left unmatched: 7. CDR3 sequence reads: CASSKYTGVQPQHF. CDR3 in DNA: TGTGCCAGCAGCAAATATACAGGGGTTCAGCCCCAGCATTTT.

In this sample, this clone turned up once. The chain has TRBV7-9 and TRBJ2-3; TRBD2 agrees at 8 bases. This CDR3 is 15 amino acids long. Germline loops: CDR1 SEHNR, CDR2 FQNEAQ (reference sequence). The V and J ends lost 1 base and 6 bases, in that order; junction bases with no gene match: 6. CDR3 loop: CASSLVAGLGDTQYF. The DNA of the CDR3 is TGTGCCAGCAGCTTAGTGGCGGGACTAGGGGATACGCAGTATTTT.

This chain connects TRBV5-5 to TRBJ2-2; 9 nucleotides align to TRBD1. The germline CDR1 and CDR2 sequences are SGHKS and YYEKEE (reference sequence). The CDR3 loop spans 16 amino acids. After removal of 2 bases from V and 5 bases from J, the junction contained 7 bases not matched to a gene. DNA for the CDR3: TGTGCCAGCAGCTTTCTTGGAGGACAGGGGACCGGGGAGCTGTTTTTT. Translation: CASSFLGGQGTGELFF.

The chain carries TRBV2 and TRBJ2-5; 13 bases align to TRBD2. The length of the CDR3 is 14 residues. The V segment lost 6 bases and the J segment 4 bases; nucleotides outside the gene matches: 2. Per germline, CDR1 SNHLY and CDR2 FYNNEI. CDR3 DNA: TGTGCCAGCAGGGGACTAGCGGGGCTAGAGACCCAGTACTTC. This gives the protein CASRGLAGLETQYF.

The chain is built from TRBV15 and TRBJ1-1; TRBD1 agrees at 7 bases. CDR3 length: 15 amino acids. Germline CDR1 is LNHNV and CDR2 is YYDKDF (reference sequence). The J segment lost 1 base and the V segment lost 3 bases, leaving 5 bases of the junction unmatched. CDR3 coding DNA: TGTGCCACCAGCAGGGGGGACAGCGCGAACACTGAAGCTTTCTTT. Residues: CATSRGDSANTEAFF.

The chain recombines TRBV28 with TRBJ2-1; 10 bases match TRBD1. The V segment lost 6 bases and the J segment 5 bases; nucleotides outside the gene matches: 19. Germline values: CDR1 MDHEN, CDR2 SYDVKM. This CDR3 contains 19 residues. CDR3 sequence: CASSPAGTGGTGADNEQFF. The CDR3 DNA reads TGTGCCAGCAGCCCAGCCGGGACAGGCGGGACAGGGGCCGACAATGAGCAGTTCTTC.

The chain combines TRBV27 with TRBJ1-2; 9 nucleotides match TRBD1. The ends lost 3 bases at V and 4 bases at J; junction bases unmatched: 9. CDR3 length: 16 residues. Germline lookup yields CDR1 MNHEY and CDR2 SMNVEV (reference sequence). CDR3 coding DNA: TGTGCCAGCAGTTTTTCTCAGACAGGGGGAAGCTATGGCTACACCTTC. Translating gives CASSFSQTGGSYGYTF.

V gene TRBV5-1 combines with J gene TRBJ1-1; 8 bases are shared with TRBD1. The CDR3 loop spans 15 amino acids. Per the germline V gene, CDR1 is SGHRS and CDR2 is YFSETQ. Trimming cost V 2 bases and J 4 bases; bases outside gene matches: 7. The CDR3 nucleotides read TGCGCCAGCAGCTTTAACCCAGGGGGCATCACTGAAGCTTTCTTT. It specifies CASSFNPGGITEAFF.

The CDR3 sequence is CASTRGGDYSYNEQFF. The CDR3 DNA reads TGCGCCAGCACCCGGGGGGGGGATTACTCCTACAATGAGCAGTTCTTC. The chain uses TRBV5-1 and TRBJ2-1; 8 bases are a match to TRBD2. V lost 6 bases to trimming and J lost 0 bases; unmatched junction nucleotides: 8. Germline V gene data show CDR1 as SGHRS and CDR2 as YFSETQ. The CDR3 contains 16 residues.

The V and J genes are TRBV10-3 and TRBJ2-5; TRBD1 agrees at 9 bases. The ends lost 2 bases at V and 4 bases at J; junction bases unmatched: 8. Germline V gene lookup returns CDR1 ENHRY and CDR2 SYGVKD. This CDR3 contains 16 residues. CDR3 nucleotide sequence: TGTGCCATCAGTGAGGGTTCGGGGGGACAGGGAGAGACCCAGTACTTC. Protein product: CAISEGSGGQGETQYF.

This clone came up many times. This chain joins TRBV6-4 and TRBJ2-1; 10 bases are shared with TRBD2. V was pared by 3 bases and J by 5 bases, with 1 base of the junction left unmatched. Germline V gene lookup returns CDR1 MRHNA and CDR2 SNTAGT. The CDR3 has 14 amino acids. The CDR3 nucleotides are TGTGCCAGCAGTGAAGCGGGGGGGCACAATGAGCAGTTCTTC. It translates to CASSEAGGHNEQFF.

Only a few counts were recorded for this clone. The chain recombines TRBV28 with TRBJ2-6; TRBD1 agrees at 8 bases. J gave up 0 bases and V 6 bases, and 13 bases lay outside the gene matches. CDR3 length equals 19 residues. Germline values: CDR1 MDHEN, CDR2 SYDVKM. The CDR3 nucleotides are TGTGCCAGCAGCAAAGAGCGGACAGGGTGGCTCTCTGGGGCCAACGTCCTGACTTTC. Translating gives CASSKERTGWLSGANVLTF.

V is TRBV11-2 and J is TRBJ1-1; 7 positions agree with TRBD1. The CDR3 spans 15 residues. CDR1 is SGHAT, CDR2 FQNNGV, per germline. V lost 1 base to trimming and J lost 3 bases; unmatched junction nucleotides: 5. The DNA for the CDR3 is TGTGCCAGCAGCTTAGCGGGACAGTGGGACACTGAAGCTTTCTTT. Protein sequence: CASSLAGQWDTEAFF.

The CDR3 is CATSRGQDLDTEAFF. CDR3 nucleotides: TGTGCCACCAGCAGAGGACAGGATTTAGACACTGAAGCTTTCTTT. This chain uses TRBV15 with TRBJ1-1; maybe TRBD1 (6 bases). Trimming removed 1 base from V and 3 bases from J, with 12 bases in between. There are 15 residues in the CDR3. Germline CDR1 and CDR2: LNHNV and YYDKDF (reference sequence).

This chain uses TRBV11-1 with TRBJ2-7; perhaps TRBD2 as D (5 bases). V dropped 1 base and J dropped 6 bases, with 13 bases sitting between them. The CDR3 spans 14 residues. The V gene's germline CDR1 is SGHAT and CDR2 FQDESV (reference sequence). The CDR3 DNA reads TGTGCCAGCAGCTTAGGAGCGGCTCCGCGCGAGCAGTACTTC. It specifies CASSLGAAPREQYF.

CDR3 coding DNA: TGTGCCAGCAGCTTGCAGGGCGCCTCTGGAAACACCATATATTTT. This codes for CASSLQGASGNTIYF. J is TRBJ1-3 and V is TRBV7-8; a possible D gene is TRBD1 (5 bases). Between the trimmed V and J ends, which lost 3 bases and 0 bases, there was a span of 9 bases. The V gene's germline CDR1 is SGHVS and CDR2 FQNEAQ. This CDR3 has 15 amino acids.

J is TRBJ2-1 and V is TRBV27; 11 positions agree with TRBD2. The CDR3 is 14 residues long. The germline CDR1 and CDR2 sequences are MNHEY and SMNVEV (reference sequence). V dropped 7 bases and J dropped 7; count of bases not matched to a gene: 6. The DNA of the CDR3 is TGTGCCAGCAAGGTAGCGGGGGGGCTTAATGAGCAGTTCTTC. It translates to CASKVAGGLNEQFF.

This clone has a handful of counts. The CDR3 sequence: CASSQDFGGGILNEQFF. The CDR3 DNA reads as TGCGCCAGCAGCCAAGATTTCGGAGGAGGTATACTCAATGAGCAGTTCTTC. This chain connects TRBV4-3 to TRBJ2-1; a possible D gene is TRBD2 (5 bases). Trimming shortened V by 0 bases and J by 6 bases, and 18 bases separated the two germline ends. The CDR3 is 17 residues long. In germline, CDR1 is LGHNA, CDR2 YSLEER.

The V gene is TRBV11-2, the J gene TRBJ2-1; possible D gene TRBD1, 6 bases. CDR3 length equals 14 residues. Germline lookup yields CDR1 SGHAT and CDR2 FQNNGV. Trimming took off 6 bases at V and 3 bases at J, with 12 bases between the two ends. CDR3 sequence: CASRIGQNYNEQFF. The CDR3 DNA is TGTGCCAGCAGGATAGGACAGAACTACAATGAGCAGTTCTTC.